This is a list of T cell receptor beta chains from one sample in a study of STAT3 mutations in large granular lymphocyte leukemia. Measured with immunoSEQ multiplex PCR; TCRdb has only the in-frame clones, and not every one. Found here are around 30,000 clones, around 86% of them singletons; the top ten hold 12%. The sample taken for sequencing was peripheral blood mononuclear cells. These receptors were obtained from a man aged 55 to 70 with T-cell large granular lymphocyte leukemia. Some clones in this sample may be carry-over from other donors' samples. The CDR3 runs from the conserved cysteine through the conserved F or W. A D gene is named only where the DNA matches it firmly. Clone size is stated in some rows and not others, as once, few, many or a class when expanded.

j_call | v_call | clone_size | d_call | cdr3_nt | cdr3_aa
TRBJ2-4 | TRBV29-1 | NA | NA | TGCAGCGTCCTCCCGGGCGTCAAAAACATTCAGTACTTC | CSVLPGVKNIQYF
TRBJ1-2 | TRBV6-4 | NA | NA | TGTGCCAGCAGCCCCGGGAGCTCGCTAAAGGGCTACACCTTC | CASSPGSSLKGYTF
TRBJ2-7 | TRBV30 | once | TRBD1 | TGTGCCTGGAGTGAGGACAGGGCGCACGAGCAGTACTTC | CAWSEDRAHEQYF
TRBJ2-2 | TRBV5-6 | NA | NA | TGTGCCAGCAGCTTGACGATACTGAACACCGGGGAGCTGTTTTTT | CASSLTILNTGELFF
TRBJ2-6 | TRBV21-1 | NA | NA | TGTGCCAGCAGCGCACTGATTGAGGCAGGGTACCCCTCTGGGGCCAACGTCCTGACTTTC | CASSALIEAGYPSGANVLTF
TRBJ1-1 | TRBV6-5 | NA | TRBD1 | TGTGCCAGCAGTTACTCCCGGGACAGCTCAGCTTTCTTT | CASSYSRDSSAFF
TRBJ2-1 | TRBV18 | NA | NA | TGTGCCAGCTCATCAACCGGGACCAACATCAATGAGCAGTTCTTC | CASSSTGTNINEQFF
TRBJ1-6 | TRBV5-1 | NA | TRBD1 | TGCGCCAGCAGCCCTACGACAGGGTCAAATTCACCCCTCCACTTT | CASSPTTGSNSPLHF
TRBJ2-3 | TRBV30 | NA | NA | TGTGCCTGGAGTGTTGGAGGGGGAACAGATACGCAGTATTTT | CAWSVGGGTDTQYF
TRBJ2-3 | TRBV6-5 | NA | TRBD1 | TGTGCCAGCAGTCAGGGACAGAAGCACGATACGCAGTATTTT | CASSQGQKHDTQYF
TRBJ2-7 | TRBV7-9 | NA | TRBD2 | TGTGCCAGCAGCTTAACTAGCGGTGACTCCTACGAGCAGTACTTC | CASSLTSGDSYEQYF
TRBJ2-2 | TRBV2 | NA | TRBD1 | TGTGCCAGCAGTTCCTACGGGACAGGGACGACCGGGGAGCTGTTTTTT | CASSSYGTGTTGELFF
TRBJ2-1 | TRBV5-5 | NA | NA | TGTGCCAGCAGCCAAGGGGACCCGTCGTTCTTC | CASSQGDPSFF
TRBJ2-5 | TRBV7-6 | NA | NA | TGTGCCAGCAGCTTAGTGGGACTGGGGGGGACCCAGTACTTC | CASSLVGLGGTQYF
TRBJ2-3 | TRBV5-1 | once | TRBD2 | TGCGCCAGCAGCTCCGGACTAGCGGGAGGGCCGGGTGGCACAGATACGCAGTATTTT | CASSSGLAGGPGGTDTQYF
TRBJ2-1 | TRBV27 | few | TRBD1 | TGTGCCAGCAGTTTGCGGCAGGGGGAGTACAATGAGCAGTTCTTC | CASSLRQGEYNEQFF
TRBJ2-5 | TRBV7-6 | NA | TRBD1 | TGTGCCAGCAGCGCCGGACAGGGCCAGGAGACCCAGTACTTC | CASSAGQGQETQYF
TRBJ2-7 | TRBV6-5 | NA | NA | TGTGCCAGCAGTCCCTTCTTGTCTTACGAGCAGTACTTC | CASSPFLSYEQYF
TRBJ2-1 | TRBV7-2 | NA | NA | TGTGCCAGCAGGCGGGGAGTGGCCTACAATGAGCAGTTCTTC | CASRRGVAYNEQFF
TRBJ2-2 | TRBV11-2 | NA | NA | TGTGCCAGCAGCTTGTGGGCCGGGGAGCTGTTTTTT | CASSLWAGELFF
TRBJ1-2 | TRBV6-6 | NA | TRBD1 | TGTGCCAGCGGGGGACAGGGCTATGGCTACACCTTC | CASGGQGYGYTF
TRBJ2-5 | TRBV29-1 | once | TRBD1 | TGCAGCGTTGTATTGGACAGGGGAGGAGAGACCCAGTACTTC | CSVVLDRGGETQYF
TRBJ1-1 | TRBV5-4 | NA | NA | TGTGCCAGCAGCTTGGATGGGGGCGTGCGGGCTGAAGCTTTCTTT | CASSLDGGVRAEAFF
TRBJ2-2 | TRBV5-6 | NA | NA | TGTGCCAGCAGCTTGGGGGCGGGGCCCACCGGGGAGCTGTTTTTT | CASSLGAGPTGELFF
TRBJ2-5 | TRBV11-3 | NA | NA | TGTGCCAGCAGCCAATCCCCCAAAGAGACCCAGTACTTC | CASSQSPKETQYF
TRBJ2-5 | TRBV19 | NA | NA | TGTGCCAGTAGCGTACAGGGAAACTTCCAAGAGACCCAGTACTTC | CASSVQGNFQETQYF
TRBJ2-7 | TRBV7-7 | NA | NA | TGTGCTAGCAGCTTAGCGCCTATGGCGAATGAGCAGTACTTC | CASSLAPMANEQYF
TRBJ1-2 | TRBV18 | NA | TRBD1 | TGTGCCAGCTCACCCACGACAGGGGTGGATGGCTACACCTTC | CASSPTTGVDGYTF
TRBJ1-1 | TRBV7-8 | NA | TRBD1 | TGTGCCAGCAGCCCGCGGACAGGCGAAGCTTTCTTT | CASSPRTGEAFF
TRBJ2-5 | TRBV6-1 | NA | NA | TGTGCCGGTACACGTCGGCCCCAAGAGACCCAGTACTTC | CAGTRRPQETQYF
TRBJ1-6 | TRBV28 | NA | TRBD1 | TGTGCCAGCAGTGAGGGACAGGTTGGGCGTAATTCACCCCTCCACTTT | CASSEGQVGRNSPLHF
TRBJ2-7 | TRBV6-1 | NA | NA | TGTGCCAGCAGTGGGACTATGAACTACTACGAGCAGTACTTC | CASSGTMNYYEQYF
TRBJ2-5 | TRBV9 | NA | NA | TGTGCCAGCAGCGTAGGGGGACTCCAAGAGACCCAGTACTTC | CASSVGGLQETQYF
TRBJ2-3 | TRBV13 | NA | NA | TGTGCCAGCAGCCTAGGGGATTATACGCAGTATTTT | CASSLGDYTQYF
TRBJ2-3 | TRBV4-3 | NA | NA | TGCGCCAGCAGCCAAGGGCAACCGCGCACAGATACGCAGTATTTT | CASSQGQPRTDTQYF
TRBJ1-2 | TRBV5-1 | NA | TRBD1 | TGCGCCAGCAGCGGCGGGACAGGGGGCGGCTATGGCTACACCTTC | CASSGGTGGGYGYTF
TRBJ2-3 | TRBV4-3 | NA | TRBD2 | TGCGCCAGCAGCCAAGATTGGGCTAGCGGGAGTACAGATACGCAGTATTTT | CASSQDWASGSTDTQYF
TRBJ1-1 | TRBV5-1 | NA | TRBD1 | TGCGCCAGCAGCAGGGACGAGCCAGGGGGAGGTGGGACTGAAGCTTTCTTT | CASSRDEPGGGGTEAFF
TRBJ2-3 | TRBV7-9 | NA | TRBD1 | TGTGCCAGCGAGACCACAGGGGGCCGGGCAGATACGCAGTATTTT | CASETTGGRADTQYF
TRBJ2-7 | TRBV10-3 | NA | TRBD2 | TGTGCCATCAGCCCGGGACTAGCGGGACCCACGAGCTCCTACGAGCAGTACTTC | CAISPGLAGPTSSYEQYF
TRBJ1-1 | TRBV18 | once | NA | TGTGCCAGCTCGTTCACAGGGCGGAACACTGAAGCTTTCTTT | CASSFTGRNTEAFF
TRBJ1-1 | TRBV6-5 | NA | TRBD1 | TGTGCCAGCAGCCCAGGGGGGAACACTGAAGCTTTCTTT | CASSPGGNTEAFF
TRBJ2-7 | TRBV6-1 | NA | NA | TGTGCCAGCAAAACTGGTCCCTACGAGCAGTACTTC | CASKTGPYEQYF
TRBJ2-7 | TRBV7-8 | NA | NA | TGTGCCAGCAGCTTAGGAGAGGTAGCGCTCATCTCCTACGAGCAGTACTTC | CASSLGEVALISYEQYF
TRBJ2-2 | TRBV7-2 | NA | NA | TGTGCCAGCTCCCCCGTTAGGGGGAGAAACACCGGGGAGCTGTTTTTT | CASSPVRGRNTGELFF
TRBJ1-2 | TRBV28 | NA | NA | TGTGCCAGCAGGGGTGGGCTCGAGCATGATGGCTACACCTTC | CASRGGLEHDGYTF
TRBJ2-7 | TRBV27 | NA | TRBD1 | TGTGCCAGCAGTTTATTGGGACAGGTCTACGAGCAGTACTTC | CASSLLGQVYEQYF
TRBJ2-1 | TRBV6-5 | NA | NA | TGTGCCAGCAGTTACGATGGGTTCTACAATGAGCAGTTCTTC | CASSYDGFYNEQFF
TRBJ1-2 | TRBV5-1 | NA | NA | TGCGCCAGCAGCTTATCTACAGGCTATGGCTACACCTTC | CASSLSTGYGYTF
TRBJ2-5 | TRBV5-5 | NA | TRBD2 | TGTGCCAGCTCCTCCCTTCCGGGACTAGCTGCAGAGACCCAGTACTTC | CASSSLPGLAAETQYF
TRBJ1-2 | TRBV6-1 | NA | TRBD1 | TGTGCCAGCCTAGACAGGGTAGGCTACACCTTC | CASLDRVGYTF
TRBJ1-1 | TRBV7-2 | NA | TRBD1 | TGTGCCAGCAGGACTCCAGGGGGGCATCTTGGAGCTTTCTTT | CASRTPGGHLGAFF
TRBJ1-2 | TRBV27 | NA | NA | TGTGCCAGCAGGCCAGGACCGAGCTATGGCTACACCTTC | CASRPGPSYGYTF
TRBJ2-7 | TRBV6-5 | few | NA | TGTGCCAGCAGTGACAGTCCGATTTTGCACGAGCAGTACTTC | CASSDSPILHEQYF